This is a list of T cell receptor beta chains from one sample in a study of OX40 agonist ivuxolimab in advanced cancers. Sequencing used immunoSEQ multiplex PCR; TCRdb keeps in-frame clones, though not all of them. The sample yields more than 65,000 clones, roughly nine tenths seen once. This material consisted of CD4+ or CD8+ T cells sorted from blood, taken in a trial of the OX40 agonist ivuxolimab. Receptor source: an adult with an advanced solid tumor such as melanoma, head and neck, liver or kidney cancer. Each CDR3 is given with its conserved first and last residue. The D gene is left open where the match is weak. A row's size may be missing; if present it is once, few, many or a size class.

len	abundance	v_gene	j_gene	d_gene	CDR3nt	CDR3aa
10	-	TRBV29-1	TRBJ1-2	-	TGCAGCGTTGAGGGTTCCCACTACACCTTC	CSVEGSHYTF
14	-	TRBV29-1	TRBJ2-3	TRBD2	TGCAGCGTTGAGACTAGCGGGGTTTTAAATACGCAGTATTTT	CSVETSGVLNTQYF
16	-	TRBV10-2	TRBJ2-7	TRBD2	TGCGCCAGCAGTGAGGGACTGGGGGGGAGGGCCGACGAGCAGTACTTC	CASSEGLGGRADEQYF
16	-	TRBV5-6	TRBJ1-1	TRBD1	TGTGCCAGCAGCTTGCTGGGCAGGGGGAAAAACACTGAAGCTTTCTTT	CASSLLGRGKNTEAFF
15	few	TRBV7-7	TRBJ2-5	-	TGTGCCAGCAGCTTAGTCGCAGGGTTCGGGGAGACCCAGTACTTC	CASSLVAGFGETQYF
14	-	TRBV7-2	TRBJ2-5	TRBD2	TGTGCCAGCAGCTCGGGACTACTGCAAGAGACCCAGTACTTC	CASSSGLLQETQYF
15	-	TRBV9	TRBJ2-3	-	TGTGCCAGCAGCGTGGGTGGGGTTAGCACAGATACGCAGTATTTT	CASSVGGVSTDTQYF
15	-	TRBV5-1	TRBJ1-4	TRBD1	TGCGCCAGCAGCTCACAGGGGGCTGCTAATGAAAAACTGTTTTTT	CASSSQGAANEKLFF
13	-	TRBV19	TRBJ2-7	-	TGTGCCAGCACCGGGACCGGCTCCTACGAGCAGTACTTC	CASTGTGSYEQYF
14	-	TRBV19	TRBJ1-4	TRBD1	TGTGCCAGTCACAAACAGGGGAATAATGAAAAACTGTTTTTT	CASHKQGNNEKLFF
15	-	TRBV6-5	TRBJ1-6	TRBD1	TGTGCCAGCAGTTACCGCCAACAGGGGGACTCACCCCTCCACTTT	CASSYRQQGDSPLHF
16	-	TRBV4-2	TRBJ1-3	TRBD1	TGTGCCAGCAGCCAGGCTCAGGGGGGACATGGAAACACCATATATTTT	CASSQAQGGHGNTIYF
16	-	TRBV4-3	TRBJ1-2	TRBD1	TGCGCCAGCAGCCAGGCCACCTCGACAGGGATCTATGGCTACACCTTC	CASSQATSTGIYGYTF
16	-	TRBV18	TRBJ2-3	TRBD1	TGTGCCAGCTCAGATCGGACAGGGGGCGGCTCAGATACGCAGTATTTT	CASSDRTGGGSDTQYF
14	-	TRBV6-1	TRBJ1-1	TRBD1	TGTGCCAGCAGTGGGACAGGGGGCAGGACTGAAGCTTTCTTT	CASSGTGGRTEAFF
13	-	TRBV11-1	TRBJ1-2	TRBD1	TGTGCCAGCAGCTTGGGGACAGGTTACGGCTACACCTTC	CASSLGTGYGYTF